One and the same sample provided the 12 T cell receptor beta chains below, sequenced in a study of T-cell reconstitution after alpha-beta-depleted transplantation in children. A TCRbeta library incorporating unique molecular identifiers was prepared. Each CDR3 protein gets one entry after TCRdb re-called the PCR reads with MiXCR. The sample includes about 980,000 distinct CDR3 sequences, under 30% of them seen just once. Sequenced material: PBMCs, mostly from graft donor cells, taken 360 days after TCRalphabeta/CD19-depleted stem cell transplant. These receptors all come from a boy under two years old who had a stem cell transplant for SCID, so the T cells may come from the graft donor.

The DNA for the CDR3 is TGTGCCAGCAGTTACGGGAGCGGGGAGGAAGAGACCCAGTACTTC. Its translation: CASSYGSGEEETQYF. The V and J genes are TRBV6-5 and TRBJ2-5; 7 bases align to TRBD2. The CDR3 is 15 residues long. Losses at the gene ends were 2 bases for V and 3 bases for J; bases not matched to a gene: 6. The V gene's germline CDR1 is MNHEY and CDR2 SVGAGI.

The CDR3 loop is CASSERRSTGELFF. DNA for the CDR3: TGCGCCAGCAGTGAGAGGCGTTCCACCGGGGAGCTGTTTTTT. The chain is built from TRBV10-1 and TRBJ2-2; D is undetermined. The CDR3 is made up of 14 amino acids. Trimming stripped 2 bases from V and 4 bases from J, with 8 bases between. Germline V gene lookup returns CDR1 WNHNN and CDR2 SYGVQD (reference sequence).

The V and J genes are TRBV20-1 and TRBJ1-5, with TRBD1 as a possible D gene (6 bases). The CDR3 runs to 17 residues. Germline-derived CDR1 and CDR2 are DFQATT and SNEGSKA (reference sequence). Trimming removed 3 bases from V and 3 bases from J, with 21 bases in between. The CDR3 region has the DNA TGCAGTGCTAGTAAATTGGGGGCCAACATCATCAATCAGCCCCAGCATTTT. It translates to CSASKLGANIINQPQHF.

The chain uses TRBV19 and TRBJ2-7; D could derive from TRBD1 or TRBD2 (5 bases each). CDR1 LNHDA and CDR2 SQIVND come from the germline V gene (reference sequence). The CDR3 totals 12 residues. The germline V and J ends were trimmed by 8 bases and 3 bases, with 11 bases remaining between them. The CDR3 sequence is CASGTGFYEQYF. The DNA for the CDR3 is TGTGCCAGTGGGACGGGTTTCTACGAGCAGTACTTC. The full variable domain, rest sourced from reference TRBV19 and TRBJ2-7, is DGGITQSPKYLFRKEGQNVTLSCEQNLNHDAMYWYRQDPGQGLRLIYYSQIVNDFQKGDIAEGYSVSREKKESFPLTVTSAQKNPTAFYLCASGTGFYEQYFGPGTRLTVT.

This clonotype was seen only a few times. CDR3 sequence reads: CASSEGGTLNYNEQFF. The CDR3 region has the DNA TGTGCCAGCAGTGAAGGCGGGACTCTTAACTACAATGAGCAGTTCTTC. The V and J genes are TRBV2 and TRBJ2-1, with D perhaps matching TRBD2 (6 bases). The V and J ends lost 1 base and 3 bases respectively, with 13 bases between them. The CDR3 spans 16 residues. Germline CDR1 reads SNHLY; CDR2 reads FYNNEI.

This clonotype has ten or more counts. V gene TRBV9 combines with J gene TRBJ2-1; D uncertain. This CDR3 has 13 residues. The germline CDR1 and CDR2 sequences are SGDLS and YYNGEE. V was clipped by 0 bases and J by 6 bases, with 7 bases between them. The CDR3 loop is CASSVEPSNEQFF. CDR3 nucleotide sequence: TGTGCCAGCAGCGTAGAGCCCAGCAATGAGCAGTTCTTC.

This clonotype occurred a few times. This chain links TRBV29-1 with TRBJ2-7, with D tentatively TRBD1 (6 bases). Germline V gene lookup returns CDR1 SQVTM and CDR2 ANQGSEA. The germline V and J ends were trimmed by 5 bases and 0 bases, with 8 bases remaining between them. This CDR3 is 12 amino acids long. The chain's CDR3 is CSVWDTSYEQYF. CDR3 in DNA: TGCAGCGTTTGGGACACCTCCTACGAGCAGTACTTC.

V is TRBV7-2 and J is TRBJ2-5; D is unclear. The CDR3 runs to 14 residues. The germline CDR1 and CDR2 sequences are SGHTA and FQGNSA. Trimming cost V 2 bases and J 1 base, with 8 bases left between them. In nucleotides, the CDR3 is TGTGCCAGCAGCTTAAAGACCCTCCAAGAGACCCAGTACTTC. The encoded protein is CASSLKTLQETQYF.

The chain carries TRBV4-2 and TRBJ2-3; D may be TRBD2 (7 bases). V lost 5 bases and J lost 1, with 19 bases in between. Germline V gene sequence: CDR1 LGHNA, CDR2 YNFKEQ. CDR3 length: 17 residues. The CDR3 sequence: CASSKPPQGRGTDTQYF. The CDR3 DNA sequence: TGTGCCAGCAGCAAGCCGCCGCAGGGGAGGGGCACAGATACGCAGTATTTT.

This chain joins TRBV14 and TRBJ1-4; TRBD1 matches at 9 bases. From germline, CDR1 is SGHDN and CDR2 FVKESK. Trimming at V came to 4 bases and at J to 0 bases, leaving 6 bases not matched to a gene. The CDR3 runs to 17 residues. CDR3 DNA: TGTGCCAGCAGCCGACGGACAGGGGCGACAACTAATGAAAAACTGTTTTTT. This translates into CASSRRTGATTNEKLFF.

This CDR3 is CATTRGPTSDEQFF. CDR3 coding DNA: TGTGCCACCACCCGTGGCCCTACTAGTGATGAGCAGTTCTTC. V is TRBV15 and J is TRBJ2-1, with a tentative D call TRBD2 (5 bases). With 7 bases removed from V and 8 bases from J, the gap between germline ends came to 18 bases. The germline gives CDR1 LNHNV, CDR2 YYDKDF (reference sequence). CDR3 length: 14 residues.

This clonotype was observed a few times. This chain joins TRBV27 and TRBJ2-7; 8 bases fit TRBD1. The germline V gene has CDR1 MNHEY and CDR2 SMNVEV (reference sequence). J was trimmed by 5 bases and V by 5 bases; bases with no gene match: 8. There are 14 residues in the CDR3. CDR3 coding DNA: TGTGCCAGCAGTCTCAGGGGGCGCATACACGAGCAGTACTTC. Translating it yields CASSLRGRIHEQYF.